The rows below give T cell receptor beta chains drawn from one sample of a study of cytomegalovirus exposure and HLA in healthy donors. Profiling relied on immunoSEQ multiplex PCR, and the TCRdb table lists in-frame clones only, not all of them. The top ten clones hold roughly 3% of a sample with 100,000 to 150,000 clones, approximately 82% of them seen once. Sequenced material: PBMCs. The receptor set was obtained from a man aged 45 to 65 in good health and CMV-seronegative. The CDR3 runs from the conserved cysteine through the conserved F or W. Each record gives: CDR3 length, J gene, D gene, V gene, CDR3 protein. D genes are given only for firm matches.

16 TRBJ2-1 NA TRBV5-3 CARSLEGRGAFNEQFF
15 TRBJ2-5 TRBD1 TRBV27 CASSLSVTGVETQYF
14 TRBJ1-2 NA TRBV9 CASSVGVAGYGYTF
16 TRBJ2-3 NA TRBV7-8 CASSLRRDGAKDTQYF
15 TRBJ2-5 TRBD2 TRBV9 CATVITSVVKETQYF
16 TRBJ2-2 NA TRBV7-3 CASSLTAPSVPGELFF
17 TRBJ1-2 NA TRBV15 CATSRQRGGDSLRGYTF
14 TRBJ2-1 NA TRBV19 CASSMWSSYNEQFF
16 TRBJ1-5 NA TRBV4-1 CASSQEWRERNQPQHF
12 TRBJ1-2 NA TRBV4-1 CASSQGGDGYTF
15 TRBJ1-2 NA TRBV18 CASSPIGGEGYGYTF
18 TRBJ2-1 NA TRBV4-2 CASSQDSSAAVSYNEQFF
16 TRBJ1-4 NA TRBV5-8 CASSIHKRATNEKLFF
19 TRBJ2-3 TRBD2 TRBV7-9 CASSQPLGEAGDLADTQYF
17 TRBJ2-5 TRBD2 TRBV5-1 CASSLLIAGGKEETQYF
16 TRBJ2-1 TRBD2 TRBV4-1 CASSQGTSGGLTEQFF
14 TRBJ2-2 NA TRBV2 CASRPQTNTGELFF
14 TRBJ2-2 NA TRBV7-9 CASTLGESTGELFF
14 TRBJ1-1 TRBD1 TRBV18 CASSPIGTDTEAFF
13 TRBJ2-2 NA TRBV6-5 CARGLPFPGELFF
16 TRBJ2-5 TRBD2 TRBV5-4 CASSLGAAGVLETQYF
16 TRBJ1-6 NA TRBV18 CASSLAAGSKASPLHF
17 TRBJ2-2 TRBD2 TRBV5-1 CASSAGLAGLNTGELFF
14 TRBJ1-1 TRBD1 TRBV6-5 CASSYSDRGPEAFF